The 14 T cell receptor beta chains below come from one sample, sequenced in a study of shared clonotypes between healthy human individuals. The data were produced by immunoSEQ multiplex PCR, yet TCRdb's version contains in-frame clones alone and is incomplete. Of 500,000 or so clones listed, 95% to 96% are singletons. Sequenced material: naive CD4+ T cells sorted from blood. As for subset: CD45RA+ positively selected. The receptor source for this set is a woman aged 30 to 39 in good health.

This clone occurred once. The CDR3 DNA sequence: TGTGCCAGCAGCAGACGTGGACTAGAGGGAAACTACGAGCAGTACTTC. This sequence encodes CASSRRGLEGNYEQYF. The chain employs TRBV7-2 and TRBJ2-7; TRBD2 matches 7 bases. The trim removed 5 bases at V and 3 bases at J, leaving 13 bases unmatched. The CDR3 has 16 amino acids. In germline, CDR1 is SGHTA, CDR2 FQGNSA.

The rearrangement links TRBV11-1 to TRBJ2-5; 8 bases align to TRBD1. The CDR3 consists of 16 residues. The germline CDR1 and CDR2 sequences are SGHAT and FQDESV (reference sequence). With V trimmed by 5 bases and J by 2 bases, 10 bases remained unmatched. The CDR3 spells CASSPTPGQGQETQYF. Written as DNA, the CDR3 is TGTGCCAGCAGCCCGACCCCCGGACAGGGACAAGAGACCCAGTACTTC.

Of note for this clone: The sample contains more than one DNA sequence encoding this CDR3. This chain links TRBV19 with TRBJ1-5, with TRBD1 matching over 7 bases. The CDR3 totals 13 residues. CDR1 is LNHDA and CDR2 is SQIVND in the germline V gene (reference sequence). The V segment lost 6 bases and the J segment 5 bases; nucleotides outside the gene matches: 4. CDR3: CASSRQGDQPQHF. CDR3 DNA sequence: TGTGCCAGTAGCAGGCAGGGGGATCAGCCCCAGCATTTT.

The chain links TRBV4-1 to TRBJ2-5; 10 bases map to TRBD2. The J call may be mistaken, given a closer DNA end match to TRBJ2-7. The CDR3 is 17 amino acids. Germline CDR1 MGHRA, CDR2 YSYEKL. CDR3: CASSQEIGVAGGYEQYF. CDR3 in DNA: TGCGCCAGCAGCCAAGAAATCGGGGTAGCGGGAGGCTACGAGCAGTACTTC.

The count of this clone is one. The genes are TRBV18 and TRBJ2-3; no reliable D call. V lost 6 bases, J lost 5 bases, and 18 bases lay in between. The germline V gene has CDR1 KGHSH and CDR2 LQKENI. The CDR3 consists of 15 residues. CDR3 sequence (DNA): TGTGCCAGCTCCCGGATTAAACGGTCGGGAGATACGCAGTATTTT. Amino acids: CASSRIKRSGDTQYF.

The chain couples TRBV28 to TRBJ1-5; 11 nucleotides agree with TRBD1. Germline values: CDR1 MDHEN, CDR2 SYDVKM. The V gene end was trimmed by 10 bases and the J gene end by 6 bases; junction bases not matched to a gene: 8. The CDR3 has 14 amino acids. The CDR3 protein is CATSWTGGTQPQHF. CDR3 nucleotides: TGTGCCACGTCGTGGACAGGGGGCACTCAGCCCCAGCATTTT.

Concerning this clone: Other DNA sequences in this sample translate to the same CDR3. The chain carries TRBV9 and TRBJ1-3; D possibly corresponds to TRBD1 (6 bases). Deletions cut 3 bases from V and 0 bases from J, with 10 bases between. This CDR3 contains 15 residues. Germline assignment: CDR1 SGDLS and CDR2 YYNGEE. CDR3 DNA sequence: TGTGCCAGCAGCGCGACAGGTTTCTCTGGAAACACCATATATTTT. It encodes CASSATGFSGNTIYF.

This clone was observed a few times. The V and J genes are TRBV4-2 and TRBJ1-2; tentatively, D is TRBD1 (5 bases). V was trimmed by 3 bases and J by 8 bases, leaving 13 bases between them. The CDR3 contains 13 residues. The germline V gene has CDR1 LGHNA and CDR2 YNFKEQ. Here the CDR3 DNA reads TGTGCCAGCAGCCATCTGCAGGGTGGAGGCTACACCTTC. Amino acids: CASSHLQGGGYTF.

The CDR3 coding sequence is TGTGCCATAGCCCGAGGACTAAATGTTGAGACCCAGTACTTC. This translates into CAIARGLNVETQYF. The chain carries TRBV6-1 and TRBJ2-5; possible D gene TRBD2, 6 bases. Trimming stripped 10 bases from V and 5 bases from J, with 20 bases between. The germline gives CDR1 MNHNS, CDR2 SASEGT. The CDR3 has 14 residues.

The chain has TRBV4-2 and TRBJ2-7; TRBD1 aligns across 7 bases. Germline CDR1 is LGHNA and CDR2 is YNFKEQ. After removal of 4 bases from V and 3 bases from J, the junction contained 9 bases not matched to a gene. This CDR3 has 15 amino acids. The CDR3 here is CASSPAGTADYEQYF. As DNA, the CDR3 is TGTGCCAGCAGCCCGGCCGGGACAGCGGACTACGAGCAGTACTTC.

This chain links TRBV4-1 with TRBJ2-7; 9 nucleotides match TRBD2. The germline V gene has CDR1 MGHRA and CDR2 YSYEKL. V gave up 1 base and J gave up 6 bases; unmatched junction bases: 19. The CDR3 covers 19 residues. The CDR3 DNA is TGCGCCAGCAGCCAAGTCGCAGGGTTTAGCGGGAGTTACGGATCCGAGCAGTACTTC. Its protein product is CASSQVAGFSGSYGSEQYF.

The V call is TRBV2, the J call TRBJ1-5; D gene unclear. Germline lookup yields CDR1 SNHLY and CDR2 FYNNEI. Trimming stripped 3 bases from V and 7 bases from J, with 10 bases between. The CDR3 runs 13 residues. CDR3 loop: CASSDVVGQPQHF. DNA for the CDR3: TGTGCCAGCAGTGACGTGGTAGGGCAGCCCCAGCATTTT.

The rearrangement joins TRBV6-6 to TRBJ2-7; 8 bases are shared with TRBD2. The CDR3 is 16 amino acids. CDR1 and CDR2 from the germline V gene are MNHNY and SVGAGI (reference sequence). The junction had 9 bases not matched to a gene; V was cut back by 2 bases and J by 3 bases. This CDR3 reads CASSYAWASGRYEQYF. The DNA for the CDR3 is TGTGCCAGCAGTTACGCGTGGGCTAGCGGGCGCTACGAGCAGTACTTC.

The chain joins TRBV5-4 to TRBJ2-7; possibly TRBD2 for D (6 bases). There are 12 residues in the CDR3. The V gene's germline CDR1 is SGHNT and CDR2 YYREEE (reference sequence). V was shortened by 4 bases and J by 5 bases, with 10 bases between the two germline ends. CDR3 DNA: TGTGCCAGCAGCCGTCCGGGGGACGAGCAGTACTTC. Amino acids: CASSRPGDEQYF.